This T cell receptor (beta chain) derives from a study of vaccination and CD4 T cells after COVID-19. Study results and caveats: Convalescent patients had 304 of 307 vaccine-specific clones showing spike mono-reactivity.

Cultured CD4+ T cell DNA was sequenced using the Oncomine TCR Beta short-read assay. TCRdb analysed the PCR reads with MiXCR anew, one entry per CDR3 protein. The sample holds tens of thousands of distinct CDR3 sequences, 60% to 80% seen once. As to treatment: 10-day PBMC culture with coronavirus spike peptide pools or control peptides (ViraFEST assay). At both days 3 and 7, half the medium was replaced with fresh IL-2 medium. Remarks on this clonotype: Its matching antigen is unknown.

In germline, CDR1 is SEHNR, CDR2 FQNEAQ (reference sequence). The CDR3 consists of 16 residues. The V gene end was trimmed by 0 bases and the J gene end by 3 bases; junction bases not matched to a gene: 4. The source is a human donor who received a COVID-19 vaccine. The source material was CD4+ T cells from blood, cultured in vitro, sampled before SARS-CoV-2 vaccination. This rearrangement joins TRBV7-9 to TRBJ2-3; 9 nucleotides match TRBD2. The CDR3 here is CASSLAAGGGTDTQYF. CDR3 bases: TGTGCCAGCAGCTTAGCAGCGGGAGGAGGAACAGATACGCAGTATTTT.